These 4 T cell receptor beta chains were sequenced from one sample in a study of blood T cell repertoires in COVID-19. Sequencing used immunoSEQ multiplex PCR; TCRdb keeps in-frame clones, though not all of them. The table records 80,000 to 95,000 clones, 75% to 85% of them present only once. Sequencing was carried out using peripheral blood. Every receptor here comes from a woman over 75 with acute or convalescent COVID-19.

The chain employs TRBV4-1 and TRBJ1-3; no reliable D call. The CDR3 loop spans 13 amino acids. Deletions cut 1 base from V and 6 bases from J, with 7 bases between. Germline V gene data show CDR1 as MGHRA and CDR2 as YSYEKL. DNA for the CDR3: TGCGCCAGCAGCCAAGTGCGGGAAAACACCATATATTTT. Translated, it gives CASSQVRENTIYF.

The chain couples TRBV10-3 to TRBJ2-5; TRBD2 might be the D (6 bases). V was trimmed by 0 bases and J by 5 bases, leaving 7 bases between them. Germline V lookup: CDR1 ENHRY, CDR2 SYGVKD. The CDR3 consists of 13 residues. CDR3 in amino acids: CAISESTRETQYF. CDR3 nucleotide sequence: TGTGCCATCAGTGAGTCGACTAGGGAGACCCAGTACTTC.

The chain has TRBV6-6 and TRBJ1-5; D is possibly TRBD1 (5 bases). CDR1 is MNHNY, CDR2 SVGAGI, per germline (reference sequence). The CDR3 extends over 14 amino acids. V was cut by 7 bases and J by 6 bases, with 16 bases left in between. The CDR3 reads CASTRQTDSQPQHF. The CDR3 region has the DNA TGTGCCAGCACCAGACAGACTGATAGTCAGCCCCAGCATTTT.

This chain links TRBV4-2 with TRBJ2-7; D possibly corresponds to TRBD2 (6 bases). Germline V gene sequence: CDR1 LGHNA, CDR2 YNFKEQ. This CDR3 has 13 residues. Trimming stripped 8 bases from V and 2 bases from J, with 13 bases between. In DNA form, the CDR3 reads TGTGCCAGCTCGCGGGACTTAACCTACGAGCAGTACTTC. This gives the protein CASSRDLTYEQYF.